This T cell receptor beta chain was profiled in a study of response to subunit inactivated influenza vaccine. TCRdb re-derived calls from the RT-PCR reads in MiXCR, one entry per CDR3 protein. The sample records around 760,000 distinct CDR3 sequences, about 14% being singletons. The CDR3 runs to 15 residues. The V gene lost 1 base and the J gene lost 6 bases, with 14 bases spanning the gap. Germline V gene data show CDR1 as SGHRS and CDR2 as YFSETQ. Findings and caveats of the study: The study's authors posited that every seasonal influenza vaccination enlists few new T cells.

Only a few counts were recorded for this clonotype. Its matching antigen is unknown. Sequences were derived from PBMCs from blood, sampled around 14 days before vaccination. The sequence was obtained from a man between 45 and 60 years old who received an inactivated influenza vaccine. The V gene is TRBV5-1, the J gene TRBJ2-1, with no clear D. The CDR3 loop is CASSLMGSAGNEQFF. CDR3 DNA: TGCGCCAGCAGCTTGATGGGCTCGGCAGGCAATGAGCAGTTCTTC.